This T cell receptor beta chain was retrieved from a study of blood T cell repertoires in COVID-19. Study details: The samples span acute and convalescent COVID-19 from the United States, Italy and Spain.

The CDR3 length is 14 residues. CDR1 SGHRS and CDR2 YFSETQ come from the germline V gene. About this clone: At one end, the junction sequence differs from germline, possibly due to a read error. The sample has other DNA sequences that encode this CDR3 too.

Only in-frame clones appear in the TCRdb table, and some are missing; sequencing was by immunoSEQ multiplex PCR. The table includes about 220,000 clones, approximately 80% detected once. The chain has TRBV5-1 and TRBJ2-1; maybe TRBD2 (5 bases). Sequencing was done on a sample of peripheral blood. This receptor was identified in a human donor in a cohort sampled during active COVID-19. The CDR3 region has the DNA TGCGCCAGCAGTTTGGCGGGCTCCTACAATGAGCAGTTCTTC. Protein: CASSLAGSYNEQFF.